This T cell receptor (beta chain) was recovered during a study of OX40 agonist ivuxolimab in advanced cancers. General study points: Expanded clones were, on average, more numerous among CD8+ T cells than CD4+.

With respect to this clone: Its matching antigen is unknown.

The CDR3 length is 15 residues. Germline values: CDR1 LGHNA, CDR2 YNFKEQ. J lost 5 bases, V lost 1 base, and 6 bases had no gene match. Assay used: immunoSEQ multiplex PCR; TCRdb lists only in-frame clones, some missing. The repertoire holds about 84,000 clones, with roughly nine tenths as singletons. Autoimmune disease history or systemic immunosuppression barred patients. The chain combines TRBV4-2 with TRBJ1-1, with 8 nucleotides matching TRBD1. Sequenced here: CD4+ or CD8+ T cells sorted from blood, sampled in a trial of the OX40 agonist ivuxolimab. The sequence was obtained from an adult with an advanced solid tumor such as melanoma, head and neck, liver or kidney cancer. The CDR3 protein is CASSQGTGTVTEAFF. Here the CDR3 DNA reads TGTGCCAGCAGCCAAGGGACAGGGACGGTAACTGAAGCTTTCTTT.